Reported below is one TCR beta chain. In the authors' workflow: Nucleated cell number was recorded as an estimate derived from reference gene primer amplification. TCRdb's table, derived via immunoSEQ multiplex PCR, lists solely in-frame clones and lacks some. The DNA was the basis for D and trimming; V, J and clone size are from that table. Among 250,000 to 350,000 clones listed, roughly 90% were seen once. This entry comes from a study of blood T cell repertoires in COVID-19. Study at large: The study drew acute and convalescent COVID-19 samples from the United States, Italy and Spain.

One Seattle source followed patients from active infection through their disease course. The ends lost 0 bases at V and 6 bases at J; junction bases unmatched: 7. The CDR3 contains 15 residues. Germline values: CDR1 SGHNT, CDR2 YYREEE (reference sequence). The receptor was isolated from a young woman with COVID-19, enrolled during active disease. The specimen sequenced was peripheral blood. The chain links TRBV5-4 to TRBJ2-7, with TRBD2 identical over 9 bases. The CDR3 nucleotides are TGTGCCAGCAGCTTGGAAGGGCGGGAGGGTAGCGAGCAGTACTTC. Residues: CASSLEGREGSEQYF.